This T cell receptor (beta chain) is from a study of control samples from healthy donors and cancer patients. Here immunoSEQ multiplex PCR was the method, and the copy in TCRdb shows in-frame clones only, minus some. In the table there are tens of thousands of clones, 85% to 90% of which are singletons. CDR1 is KGHSH, CDR2 LQKENI, per germline. CDR3 length equals 14 residues. Deletions cut 3 bases from V and 1 base from J, with 9 bases between. The genes are TRBV18 and TRBJ1-1; possible D gene TRBD1, 6 bases. The sequence was obtained from a woman aged 50 to 65 with colorectal cancer. The sample consisted of PBMCs. In nucleotides, the CDR3 is TGTGCCAGCTCACCGATACAGGGGAACACTGAAGCTTTCTTT. Its translation: CASSPIQGNTEAFF. The entire variable domain, with the rest obtained from reference TRBV18 and TRBJ1-1, is as follows: NAGVMQNPRHLVRRRGQEARLRCSPMKGHSHVYWYRQLPEEGLKFMVYLQKENIIDESGMPKERFSAEFPKEGPSILRIQQVVRGDSAAYFCASSPIQGNTEAFFGQGTRLTVV.